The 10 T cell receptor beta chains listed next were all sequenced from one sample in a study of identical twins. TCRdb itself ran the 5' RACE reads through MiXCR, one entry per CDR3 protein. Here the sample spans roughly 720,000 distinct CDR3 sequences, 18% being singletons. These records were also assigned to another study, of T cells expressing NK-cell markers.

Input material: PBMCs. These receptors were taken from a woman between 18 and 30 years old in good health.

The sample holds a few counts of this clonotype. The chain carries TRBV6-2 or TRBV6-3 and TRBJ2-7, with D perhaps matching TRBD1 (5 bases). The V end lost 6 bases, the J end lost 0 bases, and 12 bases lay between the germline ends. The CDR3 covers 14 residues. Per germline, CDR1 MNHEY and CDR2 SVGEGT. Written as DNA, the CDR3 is TGTGCCAGCAGCCGTCCAAGGGGCTCCTACGAGCAGTACTTC. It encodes CASSRPRGSYEQYF.

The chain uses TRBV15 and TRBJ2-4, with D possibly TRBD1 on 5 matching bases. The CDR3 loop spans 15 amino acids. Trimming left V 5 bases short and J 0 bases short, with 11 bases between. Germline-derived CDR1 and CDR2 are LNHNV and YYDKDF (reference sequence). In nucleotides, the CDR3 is TGTGCCACCAGCCGGACACCCCTAGCCAAAAACATTCAGTACTTC. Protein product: CATSRTPLAKNIQYF.

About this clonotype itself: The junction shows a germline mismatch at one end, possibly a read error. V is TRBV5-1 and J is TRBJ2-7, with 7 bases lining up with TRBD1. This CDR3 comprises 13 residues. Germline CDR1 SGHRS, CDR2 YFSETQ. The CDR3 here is CASSLSRDREYNF. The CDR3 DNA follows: TGCGCCAGCAGCTTGTCGCGCGACAGGGAGTATAACTTC. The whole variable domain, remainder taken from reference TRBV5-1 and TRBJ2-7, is KAGVTQTPRYLIKTRGQQVTLSCSPISGHRSVSWYQQTPGQGLQFLFEYFSETQRNKGNFPGRFSGRQFSNSRSEMNVSTLELGDSALYLCASSLSRDREYNFGPGTRLTVT.

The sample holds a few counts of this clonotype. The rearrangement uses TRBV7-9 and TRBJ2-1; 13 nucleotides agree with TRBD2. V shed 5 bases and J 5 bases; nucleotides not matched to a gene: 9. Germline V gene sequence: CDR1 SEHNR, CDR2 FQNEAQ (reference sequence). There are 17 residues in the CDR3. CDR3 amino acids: CASSLGLAGESDNEQFF. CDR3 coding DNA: TGTGCCAGCAGCCTCGGACTAGCGGGAGAGTCGGACAATGAGCAGTTCTTC.

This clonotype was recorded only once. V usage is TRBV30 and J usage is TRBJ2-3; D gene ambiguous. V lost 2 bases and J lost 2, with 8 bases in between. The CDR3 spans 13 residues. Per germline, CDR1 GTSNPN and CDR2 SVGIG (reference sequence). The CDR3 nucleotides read TGTGCCTGGAGTCAAGGAAACACAGATACGCAGTATTTT. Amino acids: CAWSQGNTDTQYF.

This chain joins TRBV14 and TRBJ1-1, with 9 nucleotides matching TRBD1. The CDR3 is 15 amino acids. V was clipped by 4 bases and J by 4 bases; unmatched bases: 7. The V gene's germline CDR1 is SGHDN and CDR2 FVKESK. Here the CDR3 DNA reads TGTGCCAGCAGCCTTCCCGGGACAGGGACCACTGAAGCTTTCTTT. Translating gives CASSLPGTGTTEAFF. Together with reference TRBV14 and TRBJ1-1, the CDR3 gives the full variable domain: EAGVTQFPSHSVIEKGQTVTLRCDPISGHDNLYWYRRVMGKEIKFLLHFVKESKQDESGMPNNRFLAERTGGTYSTLKVQPAELEDSGVYFCASSLPGTGTTEAFFGQGTRLTVV.

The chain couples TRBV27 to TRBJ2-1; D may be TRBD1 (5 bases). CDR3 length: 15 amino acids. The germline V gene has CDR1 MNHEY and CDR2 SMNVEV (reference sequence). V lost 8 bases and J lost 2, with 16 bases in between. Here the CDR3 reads CASHMQGSAYNEQFF. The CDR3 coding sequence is TGTGCCAGCCATATGCAGGGCAGTGCCTACAATGAGCAGTTCTTC.

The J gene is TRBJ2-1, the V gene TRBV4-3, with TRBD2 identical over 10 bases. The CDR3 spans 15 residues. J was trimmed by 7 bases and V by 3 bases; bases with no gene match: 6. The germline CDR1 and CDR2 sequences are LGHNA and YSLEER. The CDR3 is CASSHIAGGSNEQFF. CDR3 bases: TGCGCCAGCAGCCATATAGCGGGAGGAAGTAATGAGCAGTTCTTC.

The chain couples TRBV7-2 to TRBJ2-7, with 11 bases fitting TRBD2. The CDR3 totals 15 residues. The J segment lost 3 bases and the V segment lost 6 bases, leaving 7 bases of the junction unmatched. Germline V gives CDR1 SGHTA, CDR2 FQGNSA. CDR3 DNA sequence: TGTGCCAGCAGAACGGGACTAGCGGTAATCTACGAGCAGTACTTC. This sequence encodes CASRTGLAVIYEQYF.

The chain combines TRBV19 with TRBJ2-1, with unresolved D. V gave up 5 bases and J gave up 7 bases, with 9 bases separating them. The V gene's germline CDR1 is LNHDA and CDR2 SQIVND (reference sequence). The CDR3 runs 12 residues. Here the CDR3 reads CASSARVNEQFF. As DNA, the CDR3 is TGTGCCAGTAGTGCTCGAGTTAATGAGCAGTTCTTC.